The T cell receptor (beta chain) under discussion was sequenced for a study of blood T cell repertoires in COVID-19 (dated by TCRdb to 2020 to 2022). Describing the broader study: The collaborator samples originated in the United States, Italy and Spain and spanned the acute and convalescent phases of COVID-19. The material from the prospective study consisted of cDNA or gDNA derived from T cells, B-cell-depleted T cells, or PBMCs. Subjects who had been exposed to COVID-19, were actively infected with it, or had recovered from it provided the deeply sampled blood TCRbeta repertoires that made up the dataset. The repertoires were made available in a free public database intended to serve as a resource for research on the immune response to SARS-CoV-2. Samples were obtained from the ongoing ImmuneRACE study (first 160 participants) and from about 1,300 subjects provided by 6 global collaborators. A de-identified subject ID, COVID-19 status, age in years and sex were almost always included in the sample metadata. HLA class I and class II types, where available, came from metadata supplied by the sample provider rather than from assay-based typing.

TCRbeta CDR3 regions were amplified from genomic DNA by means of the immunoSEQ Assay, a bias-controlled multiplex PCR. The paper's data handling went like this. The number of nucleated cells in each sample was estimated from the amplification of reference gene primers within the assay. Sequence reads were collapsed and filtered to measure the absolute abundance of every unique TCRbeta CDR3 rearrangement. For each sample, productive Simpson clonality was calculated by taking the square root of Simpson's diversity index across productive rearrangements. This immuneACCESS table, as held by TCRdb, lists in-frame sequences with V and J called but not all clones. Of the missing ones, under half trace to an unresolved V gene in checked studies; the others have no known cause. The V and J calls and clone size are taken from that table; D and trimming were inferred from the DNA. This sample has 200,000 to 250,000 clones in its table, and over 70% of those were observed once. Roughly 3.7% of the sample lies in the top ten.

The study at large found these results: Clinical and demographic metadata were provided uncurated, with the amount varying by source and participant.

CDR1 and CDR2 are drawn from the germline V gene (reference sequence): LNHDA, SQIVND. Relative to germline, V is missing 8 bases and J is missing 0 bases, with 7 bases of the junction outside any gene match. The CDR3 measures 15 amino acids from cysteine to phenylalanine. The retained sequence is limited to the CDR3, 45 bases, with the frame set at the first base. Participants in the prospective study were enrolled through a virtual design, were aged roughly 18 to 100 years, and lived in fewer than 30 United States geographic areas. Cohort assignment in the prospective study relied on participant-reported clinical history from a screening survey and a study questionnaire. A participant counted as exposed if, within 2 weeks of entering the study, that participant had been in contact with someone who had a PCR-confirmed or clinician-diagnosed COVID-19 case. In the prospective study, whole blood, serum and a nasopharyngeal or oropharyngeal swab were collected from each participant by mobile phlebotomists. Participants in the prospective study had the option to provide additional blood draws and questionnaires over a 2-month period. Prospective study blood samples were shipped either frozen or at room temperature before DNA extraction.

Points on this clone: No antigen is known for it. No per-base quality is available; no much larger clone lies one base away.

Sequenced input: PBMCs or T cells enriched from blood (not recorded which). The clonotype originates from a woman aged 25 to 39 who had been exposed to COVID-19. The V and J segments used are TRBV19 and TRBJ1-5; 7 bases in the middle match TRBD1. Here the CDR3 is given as CASSRGEHSNQPQHF. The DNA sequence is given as TGTGCCAGTTCCAGGGGGGAACATAGCAATCAGCCCCAGCATTTT.